Each of the 26 T cell receptor beta chains below was sequenced from the same sample in a study of blood T cell repertoires in COVID-19. TCRdb's table, derived via immunoSEQ multiplex PCR, lists solely in-frame clones and lacks some. The sample lists around 50,000 clones; 82% were seen once. Sequences were obtained from peripheral blood. The receptors originated from a woman of 80 years or more with acute or convalescent COVID-19.

Only one count was recorded for this clone. The chain joins TRBV10-2 to TRBJ1-2; possibly TRBD1 for D (6 bases). V was clipped by 2 bases and J by 2 bases, with 15 bases between them. The length of the CDR3 is 16 residues. Germline loops: CDR1 WSHSY, CDR2 SAAADI. CDR3 sequence: CASSEGRGGVNYGYTF. In nucleotides, the CDR3 is TGCGCCAGCAGTGAGGGTCGAGGGGGGGTGAACTATGGCTACACCTTC.

The gene calls are TRBV27 and TRBJ1-2, with 8 bases matching TRBD1. The trim removed 6 bases at V and 4 bases at J, leaving 7 bases unmatched. Germline-derived CDR1 and CDR2 are MNHEY and SMNVEV (reference sequence). CDR3 length equals 14 residues. CDR3 nucleotides: TGTGCCAGCAGCGACAGGGGTAGGGGCTATGGCTACACCTTC. Translation gives CASSDRGRGYGYTF.

This chain links TRBV15 with TRBJ1-5; D gene ambiguous. Germline-derived CDR1 and CDR2 are LNHNV and YYDKDF (reference sequence). V was trimmed by 2 bases and J by 4 bases, leaving 3 bases between them. This CDR3 is 12 amino acids long. The CDR3 here is CATSRTNQPQHF. The CDR3 DNA reads as TGTGCCACCAGCAGAACTAATCAGCCCCAGCATTTT.

The genes are TRBV6-2 or TRBV6-3 and TRBJ2-7, with TRBD2 identical over 13 bases. Germline CDR1 MNHEY, CDR2 SVGEGT. Trimming took 5 bases from V and 2 from J; bases not matched to a gene: 3. This CDR3 has 15 residues. The CDR3: CASSTTSGGAYEQYF. Here the CDR3 DNA reads TGTGCCAGCAGTACAACTAGCGGGGGGGCCTACGAGCAGTACTTC.

This clone is a singleton in its sample. The chain has TRBV19 and TRBJ1-6; D is possibly TRBD1 (5 bases). The CDR3 loop spans 15 amino acids. Per the germline V gene, CDR1 is LNHDA and CDR2 is SQIVND (reference sequence). The V end was cut by 5 bases, the J end by 6 bases, with 14 bases between. CDR3 amino acids: CASSPGGTSNSPLHF. As DNA, the CDR3 is TGTGCCAGTAGTCCGGGGGGAACAAGTAATTCACCCCTCCACTTT.

The genes are TRBV7-2 and TRBJ1-3, with D hard to call. This CDR3 is 14 amino acids long. From germline, CDR1 is SGHTA and CDR2 FQGNSA. The ends were cut back, 1 base at V and 5 bases at J, with 9 bases in the middle. The CDR3 DNA reads TGTGCCAGCAGCTTAGGCAGGTCGCGAAACACCATATATTTT. Translated: CASSLGRSRNTIYF.

This clone was seen only once. This chain's CDR3 is CASSTTGKWINEQFF. The CDR3 DNA reads as TGTGCCAGCAGCACAACAGGGAAGTGGATCAATGAGCAGTTCTTC. The V and J genes are TRBV28 and TRBJ2-1, with TRBD1 as a possible D gene (6 bases). V was clipped by 6 bases and J by 6 bases, with 18 bases between them. This CDR3 comprises 15 residues. Germline values: CDR1 MDHEN, CDR2 SYDVKM.

Written as DNA, the CDR3 is TGTGCCAGCAGCCCAGGGAGAGGTAGCGGGAGGGCCAATGAGCAGTTCTTC. This gives the protein CASSPGRGSGRANEQFF. V is TRBV7-3 and J is TRBJ2-1, with TRBD2 identical over 11 bases. Per the germline V gene, CDR1 is SGHTA and CDR2 is FQGTGA. The CDR3 totals 17 residues. V was pared by 5 bases and J by 6 bases, with 12 bases of the junction left unmatched. The complete variable domain, with remaining parts taken from reference TRBV7-3 and TRBJ2-1, reads GAGVSQTPSNKVTEKGKYVELRCDPISGHTALYWYRQSLGQGPEFLIYFQGTGAADDSGLPNDRFFAVRPEGSVSTLKIQRTERGDSAVYLCASSPGRGSGRANEQFFGPGTRLTVL.

This chain connects TRBV7-3 to TRBJ2-3; 9 bases map to TRBD2. J gave up 4 bases and V 5 bases, and 7 bases lay outside the gene matches. CDR1 SGHTA and CDR2 FQGTGA come from the germline V gene. The CDR3 contains 15 residues. The CDR3 bases are TGTGCCAGCAGCCGCTCCGGGACTAGCTCAGATACGCAGTATTTT. Amino acid sequence: CASSRSGTSSDTQYF.

This CDR3 reads CASSPGTGVSGANVLTF. CDR3 sequence (DNA): TGTGCCAGCAGCCCCGGGACAGGGGTCTCTGGGGCCAACGTCCTGACTTTC. V usage is TRBV6-4 and J usage is TRBJ2-6, with 10 bases fitting TRBD1. CDR1 MRHNA and CDR2 SNTAGT come from the germline V gene. V lost 6 bases to trimming and J lost 0 bases; unmatched junction nucleotides: 5. The CDR3 has 17 amino acids.

The chain links TRBV18 to TRBJ2-2; TRBD2 agrees at 7 bases. The CDR3 runs to 17 residues. CDR1 is KGHSH, CDR2 LQKENI, per germline. Losses at the gene ends were 6 bases for V and 0 bases for J; bases not matched to a gene: 10. CDR3 sequence: CASSRGLAESNTGELFF. In DNA, the CDR3 is TGTGCCAGCTCCCGTGGGCTAGCGGAATCGAACACCGGGGAGCTGTTTTTT.

The chain joins TRBV6-2 or TRBV6-3 to TRBJ1-5; 10 positions match TRBD1. This CDR3 region has 14 residues. CDR1 and CDR2 (germline): MNHEY, SVGEGT. The junction had 4 bases not matched to a gene; V was cut back by 5 bases and J by 6 bases. The CDR3 bases are TGTGCCAGCAGTCCCCGGACAGGGGGTCAGCCCCAGCATTTT. Translation gives CASSPRTGGQPQHF.

J is TRBJ2-2 and V is TRBV19; TRBD1 matches 10 bases. Looked up from germline, CDR1 is LNHDA and CDR2 is SQIVND (reference sequence). The CDR3 runs to 14 residues. With V trimmed by 7 bases and J by 4 bases, 3 bases remained unmatched. In DNA, the CDR3 is TGTGCCAGTATCGACAGGGGGCGCACCGGGGAGCTGTTTTTT. It translates to CASIDRGRTGELFF.

CDR3 sequence (DNA): TGTGCCAGCAGGCCCCAGGGGAAAGATACGCAGTATTTT. Encoded protein: CASRPQGKDTQYF. The chain couples TRBV27 to TRBJ2-3, with D possibly TRBD1 on 6 matching bases. The CDR3 length is 13 residues. Germline CDR1 and CDR2: MNHEY and SMNVEV (reference sequence). V was shortened by 6 bases and J by 5 bases, with 12 bases between the two germline ends.

This clone was found a few times. This chain links TRBV7-8 with TRBJ2-3; no firm D call. The V gene lost 1 base and the J gene lost 0 bases, with 8 bases spanning the gap. The CDR3 is 15 residues long. The germline V gene encodes CDR1 SGHVS and CDR2 FQNEAQ. As DNA, the CDR3 is TGTGCCAGCAGCTTAGAAGTACGGAGCACAGATACGCAGTATTTT. Translating it yields CASSLEVRSTDTQYF.

J is TRBJ1-6 and V is TRBV5-1; D might be TRBD1 (5 bases). V lost 3 bases and J 5 bases, leaving 6 bases between the germline ends. The germline gives CDR1 SGHRS, CDR2 YFSETQ. The CDR3 totals 13 residues. CDR3 in DNA: TGCGCCAGCAGCTCCAGGGATAATTCACCCCTCCACTTT. Amino acid sequence: CASSSRDNSPLHF.

The rearrangement uses TRBV11-3 and TRBJ2-7; 11 nucleotides line up with TRBD2. V trimming: 3 bases; J trimming: 6 bases; junction bases outside the gene matches: 1. From germline, CDR1 is SGHNT and CDR2 YENEEA. This CDR3 is built from 13 residues. The CDR3 bases are TGTGCCAGCAGCTTTAGCGGGGGGGCCGAGCAGTACTTC. As protein: CASSFSGGAEQYF.

The chain has TRBV18 and TRBJ2-1, with TRBD2 matching 11 bases. The CDR3 runs 16 residues. In germline, CDR1 is KGHSH, CDR2 LQKENI. After removal of 1 base from V and 6 bases from J, the junction contained 5 bases not matched to a gene. The CDR3 bases are TGTGCCAGCTCACCACTAGCGGGAGGGCCGGGCAATGAGCAGTTCTTC. This translates into CASSPLAGGPGNEQFF.

The chain is built from TRBV6-1 and TRBJ1-5; weak D call: TRBD1 (5 bases). From germline, CDR1 is MNHNS and CDR2 SASEGT. Between the trimmed V and J ends, which lost 3 bases and 5 bases, there was a span of 11 bases. This CDR3 spans 14 amino acids. The CDR3 reads CASSDGGVDQPQHF. The DNA for the CDR3 is TGTGCCAGCAGTGACGGGGGGGTTGATCAGCCCCAGCATTTT.

The chain joins TRBV27 to TRBJ1-2, with 11 bases lining up with TRBD1. Per germline, CDR1 MNHEY and CDR2 SMNVEV (reference sequence). J was trimmed by 4 bases and V by 2 bases; bases with no gene match: 3. The CDR3 consists of 15 residues. CDR3 residues: CASSLGQGAFYGYTF. CDR3 bases: TGTGCCAGCAGTTTAGGACAGGGGGCTTTCTATGGCTACACCTTC.

The V and J genes are TRBV10-3 and TRBJ2-3; 8 bases are shared with TRBD2. The germline gives CDR1 ENHRY, CDR2 SYGVKD. This CDR3 has 13 residues. V lost 7 bases, J lost 1 base, and 1 base stayed unmatched. The CDR3 sequence is CAITGGGTDTQYF. The CDR3 bases are TGTGCCATCACCGGGGGGGGCACAGATACGCAGTATTTT.

The V gene is TRBV4-1, the J gene TRBJ2-1; TRBD1 is a possible D gene (5 bases). CDR1 is MGHRA, CDR2 YSYEKL, per germline. The V gene lost 4 bases and the J gene lost 10 bases, with 17 bases spanning the gap. This CDR3 has 14 residues. The CDR3 here is CASSPVQAQREQFF. The CDR3 DNA sequence: TGCGCCAGCAGCCCCGTACAGGCTCAAAGGGAGCAGTTCTTC.

V gene TRBV18 combines with J gene TRBJ2-1, with 8 nucleotides matching TRBD1. The CDR3 consists of 15 residues. J gave up 10 bases and V 3 bases, and 11 bases lay outside the gene matches. The germline V gene has CDR1 KGHSH and CDR2 LQKENI. CDR3 region: CASSPPNGQGWEQFF. For the CDR3, the DNA is TGTGCCAGCTCACCTCCAAATGGACAGGGCTGGGAGCAGTTCTTC.

This clone was observed a handful of times. The chain employs TRBV21-1 and TRBJ1-1; the DNA was not compared with TRBD1, the D call given in the table. TRBV21-1 is termed a pseudogene. This CDR3 region has 13 residues. DNA for the CDR3: TGTGCCAGCAGCATTCAAGGGGTCACTGAAGCTTTCTTT. Its translation: CASSIQGVTEAFF.

The CDR3 region is CATSDSRTDTQYF. CDR3 DNA: TGTGCCACCAGTGACAGTCGCACAGATACGCAGTATTTT. The V and J genes are TRBV24-1 and TRBJ2-3; D call uncertain. The ends were cut back, 4 bases at V and 1 base at J, with 5 bases in the middle. The CDR3 loop spans 13 amino acids. Germline loops: CDR1 KGHDR, CDR2 SFDVKD.

This rearrangement joins TRBV6-1 to TRBJ1-2; a weak D match, TRBD1 (5 bases). The CDR3 runs 13 residues. Germline loops: CDR1 MNHNS, CDR2 SASEGT. The V and J ends lost 3 bases and 8 bases respectively, with 13 bases between them. This CDR3 is CASSDPGVGGYTF. DNA for the CDR3: TGTGCCAGCAGTGACCCGGGGGTCGGCGGCTACACCTTC.